What follows are 9 T cell receptor beta chains derived from one specimen sequenced in a study of neurological immune-mediated disorders. Time point reported: longitudinal time-point 3. A single record per CDR3 protein comes from TCRdb applying MiXCR to the 5' RACE reads. In the table there are around 49,000 distinct CDR3 sequences, more than 9.5% of which are singletons. Sequenced sample: PBMCs. The receptors originated from a male donor with HTLV-1-associated myelopathy (HAM/TSP).

This clonotype was seen ten or more times. The CDR3: CASQTGRDPDTQYF. In DNA form, the CDR3 reads TGCGCCAGCCAGACAGGCAGAGACCCAGATACGCAGTATTTT. The chain carries TRBV5-1 and TRBJ2-3, with D possibly matching TRBD1 (6 bases). The germline V gene has CDR1 SGHRS and CDR2 YFSETQ. This CDR3 comprises 14 residues. V dropped 7 bases and J dropped 4 bases, with 16 bases sitting between them.

Many counts were recorded for this clonotype. The chain links TRBV18 to TRBJ2-2, with 12 positions matching TRBD1. The CDR3 totals 17 residues. Germline lookup yields CDR1 KGHSH and CDR2 LQKENI. V was pared by 6 bases and J by 4 bases, with 9 bases of the junction left unmatched. CDR3 sequence (DNA): TGTGCCAGCTCGTCCGCTCCGGGACAGGGGGCCACCGGGGAGCTGTTTTTT. As protein: CASSSAPGQGATGELFF.

This clonotype was detected many times. The rearrangement uses TRBV12-3 or TRBV12-4 and TRBJ1-1; no firm D call. CDR3 length: 15 residues. The germline V and J ends were trimmed by 8 bases and 7 bases, with 23 bases remaining between them. DNA for the CDR3: TGTGCCAGCTCTTCGAACAAGGGTGAGGGTTTTGAAGCTTTCTTT. This sequence encodes CASSSNKGEGFEAFF.

This clonotype appeared many times. This chain connects TRBV4-1 to TRBJ1-1, with D possibly being TRBD1 (5 bases). The CDR3 runs to 13 residues. V was shortened by 5 bases and J by 4 bases, with 11 bases between the two germline ends. Germline-derived CDR1 and CDR2 are MGHRA and YSYEKL. Written as DNA, the CDR3 is TGCGCCAGCAGCGCGGACGGGGGCACTGAAGCTTTCTTT. It specifies CASSADGGTEAFF.

For this clonotype: Since a much larger clone is just one base distant, this may be a read error. The V gene is TRBV12-3 or TRBV12-4, the J gene TRBJ2-6, with D tentatively TRBD1 (5 bases). V was clipped by 8 bases and J by 6 bases, with 14 bases between them. This CDR3 is 14 amino acids long. CDR3 nucleotide sequence: TGTGCCAGCGTCTTCAGGGTTGAGGCCAACGTCCTGACTTTC. This encodes CASVFRVEANVLTF.

The chain combines TRBV20-1 with TRBJ2-1; D perhaps matches TRBD2 (7 bases). The CDR3 contains 17 residues. From germline, CDR1 is DFQATT and CDR2 SNEGSKA (reference sequence). Trimming cost V 0 bases and J 1 base, with 16 bases left between them. The CDR3 DNA reads TGCAGTGCTAGAGAAAGGGGGGGGGCCAAATCCTACAATGAGCAGTTCTTC. It codes for CSARERGGAKSYNEQFF.

Regarding this clonotype: Being one base from a much bigger clone, this may be a read error. The V gene is TRBV15, the J gene TRBJ2-7; D not certain. There are 16 residues in the CDR3. Germline CDR1 is LNHNV and CDR2 is YYDKDF (reference sequence). The CDR3 bases are TGTGCCACCACCAGAGATCCCAGAGGCCTATCCTACGAGCAGTACTTC. Translating it yields CATTRDPRGLSYEQYF.

Many counts were recorded for this clonotype. The chain has TRBV5-1 and TRBJ2-3, with 13 nucleotides matching TRBD2. After removal of 5 bases from V and 4 bases from J, the junction contained 7 bases not matched to a gene. The CDR3 loop spans 16 amino acids. Germline V gives CDR1 SGHRS, CDR2 YFSETQ. CDR3 in DNA: TGCGCCAGCAGACCGACTAGCGGGGGGCCCGCAGATACGCAGTATTTT. Its protein product is CASRPTSGGPADTQYF.

On this clonotype: Just one base apart from a much larger clone, this may be a read error. The chain joins TRBV10-3 to TRBJ2-7; unclear D gene. Germline V lookup: CDR1 ENHRY, CDR2 SYGVKD. This CDR3 has 12 residues. V was clipped by 8 bases and J by 6 bases, with 14 bases between them. The CDR3 reads CAIAYGVSEQYF. For the CDR3, the DNA is TGTGCCATCGCGTATGGGGTGAGCGAGCAGTACTTC.